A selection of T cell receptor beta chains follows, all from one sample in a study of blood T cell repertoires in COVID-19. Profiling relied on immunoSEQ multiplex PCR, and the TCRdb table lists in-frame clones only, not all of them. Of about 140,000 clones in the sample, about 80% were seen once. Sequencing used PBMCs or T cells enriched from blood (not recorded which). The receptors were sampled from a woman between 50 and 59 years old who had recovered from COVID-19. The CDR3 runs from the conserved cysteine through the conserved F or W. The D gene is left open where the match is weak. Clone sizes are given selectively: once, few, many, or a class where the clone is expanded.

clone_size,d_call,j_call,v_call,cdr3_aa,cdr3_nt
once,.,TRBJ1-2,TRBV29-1,CSGGGQNGYTF,TGCAGCGGGGGGGGACAAAATGGCTACACCTTC
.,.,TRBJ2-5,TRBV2,CASSEDLSSPQYF,TGTGCCAGCAGTGAAGACCTTTCTAGTCCCCAGTACTTC
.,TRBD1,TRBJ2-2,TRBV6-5,CASSYGQGATGELFF,TGTGCCAGCAGTTACGGGCAGGGGGCCACCGGGGAGCTGTTTTTT
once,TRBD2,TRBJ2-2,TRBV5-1,CASSFSGMTGELFF,TGCGCCAGCAGCTTTAGCGGGATGACCGGGGAGCTGTTTTTT
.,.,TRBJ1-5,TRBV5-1,CASSSSGEGQPQHF,TGCGCCAGCAGCTCCTCAGGGGAGGGTCAGCCCCAGCATTTT
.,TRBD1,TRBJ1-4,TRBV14,CASSRQGAEKLFF,TGTGCCAGCAGCCGACAGGGGGCTGAAAAACTGTTTTTT
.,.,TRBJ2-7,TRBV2,CATNSDSSYEQYF,TGTGCCACCAACTCCGACAGCTCCTACGAGCAGTACTTC
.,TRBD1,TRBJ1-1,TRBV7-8,CASSLTTGTAEAFF,TGTGCCAGCAGCTTAACGACCGGGACAGCAGAAGCTTTCTTT
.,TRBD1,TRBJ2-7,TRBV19,CASSIDMDRGYYEQYF,TGTGCCAGTAGTATAGATATGGACAGGGGATACTACGAGCAGTACTTC
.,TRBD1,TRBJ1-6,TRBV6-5,CASSLDRGSSPLHF,TGTGCCAGCAGTTTGGACAGGGGTAGCTCACCCCTCCACTTT
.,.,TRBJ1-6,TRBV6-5,CASSFPGDHSPLHF,TGTGCCAGCAGTTTTCCAGGGGATCATTCACCCCTCCACTTT
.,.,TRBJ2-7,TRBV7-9,CASRRSGNEQYF,TGTGCCAGCAGGAGATCAGGGAACGAGCAGTACTTC
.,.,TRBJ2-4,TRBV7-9,CASRVVSAKNIQYF,TGTGCCAGCAGGGTAGTAAGTGCCAAAAACATTCAGTACTTC
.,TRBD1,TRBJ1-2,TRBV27,CASSLVGQGVGYTF,TGTGCCAGCAGTTTAGTAGGACAGGGAGTTGGCTACACCTTC
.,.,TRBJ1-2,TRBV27,CASSSSQGYGYTF,TGTGCCAGCAGTTCCTCACAGGGCTATGGCTACACCTTC
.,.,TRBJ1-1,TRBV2,CASSVRKIGTLEAFF,TGTGCCAGCAGTGTGAGGAAAATCGGAACCCTTGAAGCTTTCTTT
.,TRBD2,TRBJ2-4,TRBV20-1,CSASGEGNIQYF,TGCAGTGCTAGTGGGGAGGGGAACATTCAGTACTTC
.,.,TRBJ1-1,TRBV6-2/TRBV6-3,CASSIQQASAAFF,TGTGCCAGCAGCATTCAACAGGCATCAGCCGCTTTCTTT
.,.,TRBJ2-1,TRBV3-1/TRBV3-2,CASSQGNRPYYNEQFF,TGTGCCAGCAGCCAAGGTAACAGACCGTATTACAATGAGCAGTTCTTC
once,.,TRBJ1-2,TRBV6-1,CASSEVSGVWRYGYTF,TGTGCCAGCAGTGAAGTTTCCGGTGTGTGGCGGTATGGCTACACCTTC